Presented here are 24 T cell receptor beta chains from one specimen sequenced in a study of response to subunit inactivated influenza vaccine (dated by TCRdb to the late 2010s). The library was prepared using RT-PCR. The sequencer was an Illumina HiSeq 2500. TCRdb cleaned the public reads at Q25 with fastp, built clones with MiXCR and kept in-frame beta chains. Identical CDR3 protein sequences are pooled into one entry, listed with their most common genes and DNA. The sample has just under 550,000 distinct CDR3 sequences on record, 20% to 25% of them singletons. Of the sample, 2.5% to 3% falls within the top ten clones. These data were likewise used in another study, on T cells expressing NK-cell markers. From that second study: 5'RACE template switching, by which a universal primer site and unique molecular identifiers were added, was used to make TCR beta cDNA libraries.

This sample comprised CD4+ T cells sorted from PBMCs, obtained 12 days after vaccination. The receptors shown here come from a man aged 50-59 years who received an inactivated influenza vaccine. Donor details come from another sample of the same person, matched by shared clones.

This clonotype has at least ten counts. The chain carries TRBV12-3 or TRBV12-4 and TRBJ2-7, with 9 bases lining up with TRBD2. V shed 5 bases, J shed 3 bases, and the junction held 5 bases outside the gene matches. The CDR3 loop spans 14 amino acids. The CDR3, as DNA: TGTGCCAGCAGTCAAGCGGGAGGAAACTACGAGCAGTACTTC. It specifies CASSQAGGNYEQYF.

The CDR3: CASVPGGAYNEQFF. Here the CDR3 DNA reads TGTGCCAGTGTCCCGGGGGGGGCTTACAATGAGCAGTTCTTC. This sequence joins TRBV28 and TRBJ2-1; 8 nucleotides agree with TRBD2. CDR1 is MDHEN, CDR2 SYDVKM, per germline. CDR3 length: 14 residues. V dropped 9 bases and J dropped 4; count of bases not matched to a gene: 8.

The sample holds many counts of this clonotype. The chain joins TRBV12-3 or TRBV12-4 to TRBJ2-7; TRBD1 is a possible D gene (6 bases). V lost 6 bases and J lost 3, with 12 bases in between. The CDR3 contains 13 residues. The CDR3 loop reads CASSPGQIYEQYF. The DNA of the CDR3 is TGTGCCAGCAGCCCCGGACAGATCTACGAGCAGTACTTC.

This clonotype appeared a few times. V usage is TRBV28 and J usage is TRBJ2-1; D call uncertain. CDR1 and CDR2 from the germline V gene are MDHEN and SYDVKM. The germline V and J ends were trimmed by 3 bases and 4 bases, with 7 bases remaining between them. CDR3 length equals 13 residues. The DNA of the CDR3 is TGTGCCAGCAGTTTTGTCAGTTACAATGAGCAGTTCTTC. It yields the protein CASSFVSYNEQFF.

Only a few counts were recorded for this clonotype. The rearrangement links TRBV5-6 to TRBJ1-2; weak D call: TRBD1 (5 bases). The CDR3 sequence is 15 residues long. Germline CDR1 SGHDT, CDR2 YYEEEE. V was clipped by 2 bases and J by 0 bases, with 11 bases between them. The CDR3, as DNA: TGTGCCAGCAGCTTTCGGGACGCAGCTAACTATGGCTACACCTTC. Amino acid sequence: CASSFRDAANYGYTF.

This clonotype was seen repeatedly, ten times or more. The chain joins TRBV5-1 to TRBJ2-7, with D perhaps matching TRBD1 (5 bases). V shed 0 bases and J shed 2 bases, with 12 bases lying between them. Per the germline V gene, CDR1 is SGHRS and CDR2 is YFSETQ. The CDR3 is 15 amino acids. The DNA for the CDR3 is TGCGCCAGCAGCTTGGGTGACAGCGATACCTACGAGCAGTACTTC. Protein: CASSLGDSDTYEQYF.

This chain connects TRBV3-1 to TRBJ2-1; no clear D gene. The CDR3 sequence is 17 residues long. Germline lookup yields CDR1 LGHDT and CDR2 YNNKEL (reference sequence). V lost 1 base and J 1 base, leaving 14 bases between the germline ends. CDR3 in DNA: TGTGCCAGCAGCCAAGGTTCGAGGAAGAGATCCTACAATGAGCAGTTCTTC. This translates into CASSQGSRKRSYNEQFF.

This sequence joins TRBV20-1 and TRBJ2-1; 8 nucleotides line up with TRBD2. The CDR3 is 17 amino acids. V lost 3 bases and J lost 3; bases outside the gene matches: 13. From germline, CDR1 is DFQATT and CDR2 SNEGSKA (reference sequence). The CDR3 DNA reads TGCAGTGCTAGGGATGTTTTCGTGGGGACTAGCTACAATGAGCAGTTCTTC. Translated, it gives CSARDVFVGTSYNEQFF.

This clonotype has just a few counts. V is TRBV29-1 and J is TRBJ1-1; D unresolved. The CDR3 has 14 amino acids. Germline CDR1 reads SQVTM; CDR2 reads ANQGSEA. Trimming took 4 bases from V and 3 from J, leaving 15 bases between them. CDR3 amino acids: CSVGGSFRDTEAFF. The CDR3 coding sequence is TGCAGCGTTGGAGGAAGTTTTAGGGACACTGAAGCTTTCTTT.

This clonotype was found many times. This chain links TRBV12-3 or TRBV12-4 with TRBJ1-1; 9 nucleotides agree with TRBD1. The CDR3 is 14 amino acids. V shed 4 bases and J 0 bases; nucleotides not matched to a gene: 0. The DNA for the CDR3 is TGTGCCAGCAGTTGGACAGGGGTGAACACTGAAGCTTTCTTT. Translated, it gives CASSWTGVNTEAFF.

This clonotype has a handful of counts. The DNA of the CDR3 is TGTGCCAGCACCCTCAGAGTAGATACGCAGTATTTT. Protein: CASTLRVDTQYF. The J gene is TRBJ2-3, the V gene TRBV11-2, with D unresolved. Trimming removed 7 bases at V and 5 bases at J, with 10 bases between. The CDR3 totals 12 residues. CDR1 is SGHAT, CDR2 FQNNGV, per germline.

This clonotype has just a few counts. DNA of the CDR3: TGTGCCAGCAGTTTAGCGGCCGTTTCGTGGTATGAGCAGTTCTTC. Its protein is CASSLAAVSWYEQFF. The chain employs TRBV12-3 or TRBV12-4 and TRBJ2-1; no clear D. CDR3 size: 15 residues. With 0 bases removed from V and 8 bases from J, the gap between germline ends came to 14 bases.

This clonotype was observed a few times. The chain carries TRBV18 and TRBJ2-5, with 14 bases fitting TRBD2. The CDR3 spans 16 residues. Germline CDR1 and CDR2: KGHSH and LQKENI. Germline trimming cut 3 bases from V and 5 bases from J; bases unmatched to any gene: 5. DNA for the CDR3: TGTGCCAGCTCACCTGCCGGGACTAGCGGGAGTGAGACCCAGTACTTC. Translation gives CASSPAGTSGSETQYF. The full variable domain, its missing parts supplied by reference TRBV18 and TRBJ2-5, is NAGVMQNPRHLVRRRGQEARLRCSPMKGHSHVYWYRQLPEEGLKFMVYLQKENIIDESGMPKERFSAEFPKEGPSILRIQQVVRGDSAAYFCASSPAGTSGSETQYFGPGTRLLVL.

This clonotype occurred once. CDR3 coding DNA: TGTGCCAGTACCAACCGGGGTCACAATGAGCAGTTCTTC. Translated, it gives CASTNRGHNEQFF. The chain joins TRBV19 to TRBJ2-1, with D possibly matching TRBD2 (5 bases). The germline gives CDR1 LNHDA, CDR2 SQIVND (reference sequence). The length of the CDR3 is 13 residues. V gave up 7 bases and J gave up 5 bases, with 12 bases separating them.

This chain links TRBV20-1 with TRBJ1-5; TRBD1 is a possible D gene (6 bases). Per the germline V gene, CDR1 is DFQATT and CDR2 is SNEGSKA (reference sequence). With 0 bases removed from V and 3 bases from J, the gap between germline ends came to 9 bases. The CDR3 totals 14 residues. CDR3 sequence (DNA): TGCAGTGCTAGAGATGGGGGCTTCAATCAGCCCCAGCATTTT. Amino acids: CSARDGGFNQPQHF.

This clonotype was picked up a small number of times. The rearrangement links TRBV2 to TRBJ2-1, with D unclear. Germline V gene lookup returns CDR1 SNHLY and CDR2 FYNNEI. The CDR3 loop spans 11 amino acids. Trimming took 4 bases from V and 7 from J, leaving 5 bases between them. The CDR3 protein is CASSGWNEQFF. The CDR3 coding sequence is TGTGCCAGCAGTGGGTGGAATGAGCAGTTCTTC.

This clonotype has a handful of counts. The V gene is TRBV11-2, the J gene TRBJ1-6; no firm D call. V gave up 2 bases and J gave up 7 bases, with 12 bases separating them. Germline V lookup: CDR1 SGHAT, CDR2 FQNNGV. The CDR3 has 15 amino acids. The CDR3 protein is CASSLQPDQNSPLHF. The CDR3 bases are TGTGCCAGCAGCTTACAGCCGGACCAAAATTCACCCCTCCACTTT.

This clonotype was detected a few times. This chain joins TRBV6-1 and TRBJ1-2; D uncertain. V was trimmed by 6 bases and J by 3 bases, leaving 11 bases between them. The CDR3 loop spans 13 amino acids. Germline V gives CDR1 MNHNS, CDR2 SASEGT. CDR3 DNA sequence: TGTGCCAGCAGGCTCTTCGGGGACTATGGCTACACCTTC. Residues: CASRLFGDYGYTF.

This clonotype occurred a few times. This chain uses TRBV20-1 with TRBJ1-1; tentative D call: TRBD1 (6 bases). The V gene's germline CDR1 is DFQATT and CDR2 SNEGSKA (reference sequence). Trimming removed 4 bases from V and 5 bases from J, with 32 bases in between. CDR3 length: 19 amino acids. The CDR3 DNA reads as TGCAGTGCTACCAGAGTACAAGCTCAACAGGGCTTGTACAAAACTGAAGCTTTCTTT. This encodes CSATRVQAQQGLYKTEAFF.

The rearrangement uses TRBV28 and TRBJ2-5; TRBD2 aligns across 7 bases. The V segment lost 4 bases and the J segment 5 bases; nucleotides outside the gene matches: 10. Germline-derived CDR1 and CDR2 are MDHEN and SYDVKM. The CDR3 extends over 15 amino acids. The CDR3 DNA follows: TGTGCCAGCAGTTCCCCGGCGGGAGTACGGGAGACCCAGTACTTC. Residues: CASSSPAGVRETQYF.

This clonotype was observed a handful of times. The J gene is TRBJ2-2, the V gene TRBV5-1; 9 nucleotides align to TRBD1. V gave up 4 bases and J gave up 0 bases; unmatched junction bases: 4. Germline V gives CDR1 SGHRS, CDR2 YFSETQ. This CDR3 spans 16 amino acids. The CDR3 nucleotides read TGCGCCAGCAGCCGCCGGACAGGGGCGAACACCGGGGAGCTGTTTTTT. As protein: CASSRRTGANTGELFF.

J is TRBJ1-2 and V is TRBV2; TRBD1 matches 7 bases. The CDR3 is 15 residues long. Losses at the gene ends were 6 bases for V and 1 base for J; bases not matched to a gene: 8. Germline V gives CDR1 SNHLY, CDR2 FYNNEI. CDR3 in DNA: TGTGCCAGCAGCAATGGACAGGATTATAACTATGGCTACACCTTC. It yields the protein CASSNGQDYNYGYTF.

In the case of this clonotype: One junction end disagrees with the germline gene, perhaps due to a read error. The chain is built from TRBV24-1 and TRBJ2-5; maybe TRBD1 (5 bases). CDR1 and CDR2 from the germline V gene are KGHDR and SFDVKD. The CDR3 is 16 amino acids. The CDR3 protein is CATSDRLDTYQVTQYF. CDR3 coding DNA: TGTGCCACCAGTGATCGTTTGGACACGTACCAAGTGACCCAGTACTTC.

This chain connects TRBV6-1 to TRBJ1-2; a possible D gene is TRBD1 (5 bases). Germline V CDR1 and CDR2: MNHNS, SASEGT. The CDR3 sequence is 14 residues long. With 3 bases removed from V and 8 bases from J, the gap between germline ends came to 16 bases. CDR3 DNA sequence: TGTGCCAGCAGTGATCCCACAGGTTTAAAGGGCTACACCTTC. Its protein product is CASSDPTGLKGYTF.